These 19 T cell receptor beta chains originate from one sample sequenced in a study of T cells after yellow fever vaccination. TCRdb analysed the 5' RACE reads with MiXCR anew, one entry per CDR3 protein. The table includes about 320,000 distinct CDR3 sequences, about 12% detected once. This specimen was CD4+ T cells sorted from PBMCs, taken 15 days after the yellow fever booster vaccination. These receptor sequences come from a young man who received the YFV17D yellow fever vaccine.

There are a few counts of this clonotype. In nucleotides, the CDR3 is TGTGCCAGCAGCCAGGGAGGACTAGCGGGGTCCCAAGGGGCCCAGTACTTC. Its protein is CASSQGGLAGSQGAQYF. The V and J genes are TRBV3-1 and TRBJ2-5; TRBD2 aligns across 12 bases. Germline values: CDR1 LGHDT, CDR2 YNNKEL (reference sequence). V gave up 3 bases and J gave up 9 bases; unmatched junction bases: 14. The CDR3 loop spans 17 amino acids.

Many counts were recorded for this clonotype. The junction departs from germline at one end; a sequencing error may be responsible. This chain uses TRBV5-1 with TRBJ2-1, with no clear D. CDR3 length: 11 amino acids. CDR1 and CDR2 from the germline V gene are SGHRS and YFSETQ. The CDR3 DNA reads TGTGCCAGCAGCTTAAACAATGAGCAGTTCTTC. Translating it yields CASSLNNEQFF.

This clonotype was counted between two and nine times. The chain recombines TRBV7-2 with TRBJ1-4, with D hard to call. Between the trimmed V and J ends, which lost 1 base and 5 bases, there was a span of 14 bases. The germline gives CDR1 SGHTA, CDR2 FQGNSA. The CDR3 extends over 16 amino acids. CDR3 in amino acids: CASSLEGGRGNEKLFF. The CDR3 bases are TGTGCCAGCAGCTTAGAAGGTGGCCGGGGAAATGAAAAACTGTTTTTT.

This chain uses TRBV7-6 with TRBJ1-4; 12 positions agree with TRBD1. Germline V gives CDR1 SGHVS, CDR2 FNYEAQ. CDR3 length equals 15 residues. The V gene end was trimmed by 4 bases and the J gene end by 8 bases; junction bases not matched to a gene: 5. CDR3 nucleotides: TGTGCCAGCAGCTCTACCGGGACAGGGGGCGAAAAACTGTTTTTT. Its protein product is CASSSTGTGGEKLFF. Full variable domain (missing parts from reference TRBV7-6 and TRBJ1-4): GAGVSQSPRYKVTKRGQDVALRCDPISGHVSLYWYRQALGQGPEFLTYFNYEAQQDKSGLPNDRFSAERPEGSISTLTIQRTEQRDSAMYRCASSSTGTGGEKLFFGSGTQLSVL.

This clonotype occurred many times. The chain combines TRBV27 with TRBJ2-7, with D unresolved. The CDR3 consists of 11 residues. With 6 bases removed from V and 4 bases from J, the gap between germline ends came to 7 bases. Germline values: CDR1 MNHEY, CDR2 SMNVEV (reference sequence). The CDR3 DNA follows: TGTGCCAGCAGGAATAGTTACGAGCAGTACGTC. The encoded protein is CASRNSYEQYV.

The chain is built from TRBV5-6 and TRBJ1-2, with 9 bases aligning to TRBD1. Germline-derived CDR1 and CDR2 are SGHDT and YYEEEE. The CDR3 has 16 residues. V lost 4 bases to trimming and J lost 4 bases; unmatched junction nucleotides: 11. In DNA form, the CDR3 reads TGTGCCAGCAGCCTGCCACAGGGGGCTTCACTCTATGGCTACACCTTC. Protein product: CASSLPQGASLYGYTF.

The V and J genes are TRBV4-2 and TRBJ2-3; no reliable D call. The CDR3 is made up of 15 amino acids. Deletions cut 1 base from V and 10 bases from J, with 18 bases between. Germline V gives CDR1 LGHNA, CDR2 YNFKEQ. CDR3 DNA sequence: TGTGCCAGCAGCCAAGGTGGGGAACCCCCTTTGGCGCAGTATTTT. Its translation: CASSQGGEPPLAQYF.

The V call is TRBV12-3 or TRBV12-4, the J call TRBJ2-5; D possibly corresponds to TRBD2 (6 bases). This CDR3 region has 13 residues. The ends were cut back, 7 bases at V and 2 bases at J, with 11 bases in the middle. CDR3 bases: TGTGCCAGCACCCTCCGGGGGCAAGAGACCCAGTACTTC. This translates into CASTLRGQETQYF.

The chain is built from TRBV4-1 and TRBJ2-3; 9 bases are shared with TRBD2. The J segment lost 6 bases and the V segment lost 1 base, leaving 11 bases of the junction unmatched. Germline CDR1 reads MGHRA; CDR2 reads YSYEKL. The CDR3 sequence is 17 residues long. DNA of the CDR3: TGCGCCAGCAGCCAAGGTCCGGCGGGGGGGCGGTGGGATACGCAGTATTTT. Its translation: CASSQGPAGGRWDTQYF.

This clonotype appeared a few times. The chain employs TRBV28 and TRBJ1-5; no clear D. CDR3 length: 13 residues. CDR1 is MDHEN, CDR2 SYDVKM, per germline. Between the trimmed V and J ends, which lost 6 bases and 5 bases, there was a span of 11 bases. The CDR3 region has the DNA TGTGCCAGCAGGGCGAGGGCGGATCAGCCCCAGCATTTT. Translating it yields CASRARADQPQHF.

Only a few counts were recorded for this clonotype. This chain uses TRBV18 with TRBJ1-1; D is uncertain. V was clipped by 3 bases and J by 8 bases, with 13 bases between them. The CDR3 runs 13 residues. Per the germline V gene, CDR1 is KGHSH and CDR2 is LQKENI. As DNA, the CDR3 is TGTGCCAGCTCACCTACTCAGAGGGCAGAAGCTTTCTTT. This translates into CASSPTQRAEAFF.

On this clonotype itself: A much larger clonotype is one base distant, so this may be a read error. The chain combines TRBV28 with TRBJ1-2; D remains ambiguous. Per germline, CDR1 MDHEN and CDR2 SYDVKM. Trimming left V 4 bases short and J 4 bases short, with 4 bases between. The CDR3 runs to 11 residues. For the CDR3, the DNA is TGTGCCAGCAGTTCGATCTATGGCTACACCTTC. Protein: CASSSIYGYTF.

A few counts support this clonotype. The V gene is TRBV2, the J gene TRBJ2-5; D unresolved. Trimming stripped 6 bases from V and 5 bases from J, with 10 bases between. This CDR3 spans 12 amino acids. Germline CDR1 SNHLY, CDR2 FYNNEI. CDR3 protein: CASSPFEETQYF. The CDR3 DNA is TGTGCCAGCAGCCCATTCGAGGAGACCCAGTACTTC.

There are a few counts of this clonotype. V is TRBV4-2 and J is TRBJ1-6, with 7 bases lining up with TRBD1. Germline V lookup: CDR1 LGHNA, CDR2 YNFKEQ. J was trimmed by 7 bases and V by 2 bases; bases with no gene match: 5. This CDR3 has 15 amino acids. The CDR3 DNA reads TGTGCCAGCAGCCAATTGACAGGGTCGAATTCACCCCTCCACTTT. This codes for CASSQLTGSNSPLHF.

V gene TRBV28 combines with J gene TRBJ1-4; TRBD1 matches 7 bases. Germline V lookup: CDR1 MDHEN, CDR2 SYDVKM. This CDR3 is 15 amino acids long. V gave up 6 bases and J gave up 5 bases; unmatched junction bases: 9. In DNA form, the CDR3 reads TGTGCCAGCAGCAGGGGGGACGGTCGAAATGAAAAACTGTTTTTT. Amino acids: CASSRGDGRNEKLFF.

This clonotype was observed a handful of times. The CDR3 DNA reads TGTGCCAGCTCTCCGGGACAGGGGGGATTACCCCTCCACTTT. Encoded protein: CASSPGQGGLPLHF. The V gene is TRBV18, the J gene TRBJ1-6, with 11 nucleotides matching TRBD1. The V and J ends lost 6 bases and 12 bases, in that order; junction bases with no gene match: 7. The CDR3 is 14 amino acids. Looked up from germline, CDR1 is KGHSH and CDR2 is LQKENI.

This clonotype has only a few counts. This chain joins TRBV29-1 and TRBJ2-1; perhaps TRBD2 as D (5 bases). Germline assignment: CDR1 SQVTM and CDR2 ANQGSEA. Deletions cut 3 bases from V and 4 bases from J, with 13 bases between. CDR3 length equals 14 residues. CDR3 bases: TGCAGCGTTGACGGCGGGCGACTATACAATGAGCAGTTCTTC. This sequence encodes CSVDGGRLYNEQFF.

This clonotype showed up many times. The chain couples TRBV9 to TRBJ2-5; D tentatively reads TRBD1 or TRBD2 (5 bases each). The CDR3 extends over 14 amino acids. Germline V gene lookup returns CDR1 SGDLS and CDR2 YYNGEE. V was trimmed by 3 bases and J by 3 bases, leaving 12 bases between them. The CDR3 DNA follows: TGTGCCAGCAGCGCGGGGCTAGTAGAAGAGACCCAGTACTTC. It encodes CASSAGLVEETQYF.

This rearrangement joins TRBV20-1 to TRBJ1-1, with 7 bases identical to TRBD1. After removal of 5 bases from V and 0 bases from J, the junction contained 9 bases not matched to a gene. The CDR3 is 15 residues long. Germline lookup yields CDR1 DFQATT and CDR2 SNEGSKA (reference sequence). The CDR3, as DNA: TGCAGTGCTTTTAGTTCGACAGGGCTGAACACTGAAGCTTTCTTT. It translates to CSAFSSTGLNTEAFF.